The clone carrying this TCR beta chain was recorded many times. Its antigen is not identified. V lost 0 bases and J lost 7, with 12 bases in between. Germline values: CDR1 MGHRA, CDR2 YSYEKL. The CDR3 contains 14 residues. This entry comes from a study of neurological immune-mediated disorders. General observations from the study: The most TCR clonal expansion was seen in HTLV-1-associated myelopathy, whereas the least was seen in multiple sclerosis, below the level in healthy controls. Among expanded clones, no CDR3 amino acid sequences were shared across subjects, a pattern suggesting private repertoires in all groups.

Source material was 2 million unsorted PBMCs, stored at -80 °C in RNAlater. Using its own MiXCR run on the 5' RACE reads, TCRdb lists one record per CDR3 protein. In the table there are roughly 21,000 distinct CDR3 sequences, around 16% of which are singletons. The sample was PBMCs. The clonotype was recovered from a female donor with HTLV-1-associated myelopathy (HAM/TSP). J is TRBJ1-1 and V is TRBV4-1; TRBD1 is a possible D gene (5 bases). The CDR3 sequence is CASSQDAGKGEAFF. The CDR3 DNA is TGCGCCAGCAGCCAAGACGCAGGGAAGGGTGAAGCTTTCTTT.